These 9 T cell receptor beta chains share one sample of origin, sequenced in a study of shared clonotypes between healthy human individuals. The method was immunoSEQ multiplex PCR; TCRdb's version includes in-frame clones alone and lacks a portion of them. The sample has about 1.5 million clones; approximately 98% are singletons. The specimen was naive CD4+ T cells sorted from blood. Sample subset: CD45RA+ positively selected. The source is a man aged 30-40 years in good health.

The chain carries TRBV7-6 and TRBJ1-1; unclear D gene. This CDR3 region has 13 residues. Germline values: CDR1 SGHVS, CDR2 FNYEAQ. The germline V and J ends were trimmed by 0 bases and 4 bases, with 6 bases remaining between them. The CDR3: CASSLATSTEAFF. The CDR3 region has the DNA TGTGCCAGCAGCTTAGCCACTAGCACTGAAGCTTTCTTT.

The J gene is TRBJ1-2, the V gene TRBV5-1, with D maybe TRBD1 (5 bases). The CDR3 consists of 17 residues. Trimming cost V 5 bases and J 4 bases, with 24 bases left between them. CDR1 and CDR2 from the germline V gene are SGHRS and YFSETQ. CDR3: CASSLTRDQPFSYGYTF. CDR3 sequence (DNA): TGCGCCAGCAGTCTAACCCGGGACCAGCCCTTTTCCTATGGCTACACCTTC.

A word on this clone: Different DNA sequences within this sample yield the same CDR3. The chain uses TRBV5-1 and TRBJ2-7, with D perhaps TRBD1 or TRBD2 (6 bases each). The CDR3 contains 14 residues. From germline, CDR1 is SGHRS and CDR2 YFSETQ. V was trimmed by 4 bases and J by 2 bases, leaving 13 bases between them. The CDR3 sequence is CASSQTGGAYEQYF. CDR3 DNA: TGCGCCAGCAGCCAGACCGGGGGCGCCTACGAGCAGTACTTC.

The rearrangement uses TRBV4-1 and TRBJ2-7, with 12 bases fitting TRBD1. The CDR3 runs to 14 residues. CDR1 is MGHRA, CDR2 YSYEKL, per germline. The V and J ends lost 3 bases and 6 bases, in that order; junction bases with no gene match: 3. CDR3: CASSQGTGGFEQYF. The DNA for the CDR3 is TGCGCCAGCAGCCAGGGGACAGGGGGCTTCGAGCAGTACTTC.

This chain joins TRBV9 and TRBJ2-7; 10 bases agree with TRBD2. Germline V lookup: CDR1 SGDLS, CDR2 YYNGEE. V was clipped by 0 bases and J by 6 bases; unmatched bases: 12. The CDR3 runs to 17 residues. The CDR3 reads CASSVDSAGGPVGEQYF. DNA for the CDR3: TGTGCCAGCAGCGTAGACTCAGCGGGAGGGCCGGTGGGCGAGCAGTACTTC. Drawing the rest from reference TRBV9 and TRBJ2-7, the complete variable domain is DSGVTQTPKHLITATGQRVTLRCSPRSGDLSVYWYQQSLDQGLQFLIQYYNGEERAKGNILERFSAQQFPDLHSELNLSSLELGDSALYFCASSVDSAGGPVGEQYFGPGTRLTVT.

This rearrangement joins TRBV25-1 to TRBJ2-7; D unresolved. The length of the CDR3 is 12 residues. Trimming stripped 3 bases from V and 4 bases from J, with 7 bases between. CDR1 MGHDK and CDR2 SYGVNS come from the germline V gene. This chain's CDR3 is CASSDNLYEQYF. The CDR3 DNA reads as TGTGCCAGCAGTGATAACTTGTACGAGCAGTACTTC.

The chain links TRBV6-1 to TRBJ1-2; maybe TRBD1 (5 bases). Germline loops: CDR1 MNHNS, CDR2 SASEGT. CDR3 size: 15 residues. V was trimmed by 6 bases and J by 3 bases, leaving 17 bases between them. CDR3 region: CASRRQSPSDYGYTF. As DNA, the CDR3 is TGTGCCAGCAGGCGACAGTCCCCGTCGGACTATGGCTACACCTTC.

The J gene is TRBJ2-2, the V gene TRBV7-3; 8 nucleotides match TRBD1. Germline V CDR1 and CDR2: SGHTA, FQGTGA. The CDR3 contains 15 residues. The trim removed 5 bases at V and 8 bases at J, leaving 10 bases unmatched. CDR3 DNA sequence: TGTGCCAGCAGCCCGGACAGGGTTTTCTTGGGGGAGCTGTTTTTT. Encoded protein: CASSPDRVFLGELFF.

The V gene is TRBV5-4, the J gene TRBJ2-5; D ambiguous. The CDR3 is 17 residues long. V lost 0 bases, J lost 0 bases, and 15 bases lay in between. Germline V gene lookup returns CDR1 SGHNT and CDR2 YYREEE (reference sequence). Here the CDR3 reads CASSLVIGSLYQETQYF. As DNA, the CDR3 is TGTGCCAGCAGCTTGGTGATTGGCAGCCTATACCAAGAGACCCAGTACTTC.